The text below deals with one TCR beta chain. Its antigen target is currently unknown. Per-base qualities were not stored, and no clone one base away is much larger. This specimen comes from a study of blood T cell repertoires in COVID-19 (TCRdb year 2020). Regarding the study in general: Samples from collaborators originated in the United States, Italy and Spain and spanned both the acute and convalescent phases of COVID-19. The material from the prospective study consisted of cDNA or gDNA derived from T cells, B-cell-depleted T cells, or PBMCs. Deeply sampled blood TCRbeta repertoires from subjects exposed to, actively infected with, or recovered from COVID-19 were included in the dataset. The repertoires were made available in a free public database intended to serve as a resource for research on the immune response to SARS-CoV-2. The samples were drawn from two sources: the first 160 participants of the ongoing ImmuneRACE study, and 950 to 1,500 subjects contributed by 6 global collaborators. A de-identified subject ID, COVID-19 status, age in years and sex were almost always included in the sample metadata. Where available, HLA class I and class II types were taken from metadata supplied by the sample provider and were not determined by assay-based typing.

The immunoSEQ Assay, a bias-controlled multiplex PCR, was used to amplify TCRbeta CDR3 regions from genomic DNA. As for how the authors treated the data: The number of nucleated cells in each sample was estimated by amplification of reference gene primers within the assay. Sequence reads were collapsed and filtered to measure the absolute abundance of every unique TCRbeta CDR3 rearrangement. Productive Simpson clonality was computed per sample as the square root of Simpson's diversity index over productive rearrangements. The source is immuneACCESS, and TCRdb retained only in-frame sequences with V and J called. Part of the clones is not carried over; for the studies checked, unresolved V genes explain less than half of this, and the remainder is unexplained. The V and J calls and clone size come from that table; D and trimming were worked out from the DNA. The sample records some 150,000 clones, roughly 79% of which are singletons. Clones ranked in the top ten supply roughly 8.4% of the sample.

Measured from the cysteine to the phenylalanine, the CDR3 is 15 residues long. The CDR3 DNA has 45 bases and is translated from base 1. Trimming takes 0 bases from V and 0 bases from J, and the germline ends sit 8 bases apart. For CDR1 and CDR2, the germline V gene lists SGDLS and YYNGEE. Findings and caveats that apply to the study as a whole: Clinical and demographic metadata were provided uncurated, with the amount varying by source and participant.

Whole blood was collected in K2EDTA tubes by collaborating institutions according to the institutions' own protocols. For TCRbeta analysis, collaborators shipped samples in one of three forms: frozen whole blood, isolated PBMCs, or DNA extracted from either of those sample types. Specimen: peripheral blood. The receptor was isolated from a human donor with acute or convalescent COVID-19. The donor label of this sample is uncertain. The V gene is TRBV9 and the J gene is TRBJ2-3; the D region possibly corresponds to TRBD1 (5 bases align). CDR3 sequence: CASSVGTGSTDTQYF. The sequence in DNA is TGTGCCAGCAGCGTAGGAACAGGTAGCACAGATACGCAGTATTTT.